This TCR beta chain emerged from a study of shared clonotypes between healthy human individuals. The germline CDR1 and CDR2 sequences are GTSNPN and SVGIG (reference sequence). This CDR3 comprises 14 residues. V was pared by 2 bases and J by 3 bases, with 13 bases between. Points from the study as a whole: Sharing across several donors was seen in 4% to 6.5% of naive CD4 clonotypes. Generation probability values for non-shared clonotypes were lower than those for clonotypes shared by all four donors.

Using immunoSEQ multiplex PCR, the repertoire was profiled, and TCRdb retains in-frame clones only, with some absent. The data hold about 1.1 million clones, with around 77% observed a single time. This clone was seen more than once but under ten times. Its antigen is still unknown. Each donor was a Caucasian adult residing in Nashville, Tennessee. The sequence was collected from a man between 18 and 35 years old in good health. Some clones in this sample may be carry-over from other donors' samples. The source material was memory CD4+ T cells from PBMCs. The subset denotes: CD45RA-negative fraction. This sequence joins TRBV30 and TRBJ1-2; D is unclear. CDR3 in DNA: TGTGCCTGGAGTTCGGCCAGCCCCGACTATGGCTACACCTTC. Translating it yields CAWSSASPDYGYTF.